These 5 T cell receptor beta chains originate from one sample sequenced in a study of blood T cells in healthy people across ages (dated by TCRdb to the mid-2010s). Receptor amplification or capture employed 5' RACE. Sequencing was performed on an Illumina HiSeq 2500. A second 7 to 11 cycle PCR used a sample-barcoded 5' primer and a J-beta primer mix. The public reads were run again by TCRdb, first through fastp at Q25 and then through MiXCR, and only productive beta chains were kept. One record per CDR3 amino acid sequence lists the most common genes and DNA. This sample lists more than 900,000 distinct CDR3 sequences; around 27% were detected once. Around 0.75% of the sample is taken by the ten largest. The data also belong to a second study, concerning T cells of mothers and their children.

The sample taken for sequencing was blood. Source of these receptors: a girl aged 2-10 years in good health.

V is TRBV7-2 and J is TRBJ1-4, with unresolved D. V shed 0 bases and J shed 8 bases, with 7 bases lying between them. The CDR3 length is 13 residues. Germline lookup yields CDR1 SGHTA and CDR2 FQGNSA. The chain's CDR3 is CASSLAFGEKLFF. As DNA, the CDR3 is TGTGCCAGCAGCTTAGCTTTTGGAGAAAAACTGTTTTTT.

V is TRBV15 and J is TRBJ1-1; 7 bases agree with TRBD1. CDR3 size: 15 residues. Per the germline V gene, CDR1 is LNHNV and CDR2 is YYDKDF (reference sequence). The V and J ends lost 0 bases and 9 bases, in that order; junction bases with no gene match: 10. The DNA for the CDR3 is TGTGCCACCAGCAGAGAGAAGGTTGGGGACAGAAAAGCTTTCTTT. It translates to CATSREKVGDRKAFF.

The chain joins TRBV11-2 to TRBJ2-5, with TRBD1 as a possible D gene (5 bases). Germline V gene sequence: CDR1 SGHAT, CDR2 FQNNGV. The CDR3 totals 14 residues. V was shortened by 4 bases and J by 7 bases, with 16 bases between the two germline ends. The CDR3 nucleotides are TGTGCCAGCAGCTATGGCAGGGAAACGGGGACCCAGTACTTC. It encodes CASSYGRETGTQYF.

This clonotype appeared a few times. The V call is TRBV5-1, the J call TRBJ2-5; 7 bases map to TRBD2. With 4 bases clipped from V and 2 bases from J, the junction kept 11 bases outside the gene matches. CDR3 length: 16 amino acids. CDR1 and CDR2 (germline): SGHRS, YFSETQ. The DNA of the CDR3 is TGCGCCAGCAGCCCGGGGAGGGCCAACCTTCAAGAGACCCAGTACTTC. Protein: CASSPGRANLQETQYF.

This clonotype was detected only a few times. This chain uses TRBV9 with TRBJ1-2; D gene unclear. The germline CDR1 and CDR2 sequences are SGDLS and YYNGEE. V lost 2 bases to trimming and J lost 9 bases, with 8 bases between them. CDR3 length equals 11 residues. Written as DNA, the CDR3 is TGTGCCAGCAGCGTCTCGGGAAGCTACACCTTC. It specifies CASSVSGSYTF.